The 12 T cell receptor beta chains given below trace back to one sample, sequenced in a study of shared clonotypes between healthy human individuals. Sequenced by immunoSEQ multiplex PCR; TCRdb stores in-frame clones only, minus some. The sample includes 2,100,000 or so clones, 90% to 96% seen only once; the top ten take approximately 0.13%. Sequenced sample: naive CD4+ T cells sorted from blood. Subset in this sample: CD45RA+ positively selected. These receptors all come from a man between 18 and 35 years old in good health.

The V and J genes are TRBV6-5 and TRBJ1-6, with D unclear. This CDR3 is 13 amino acids long. Germline V gene sequence: CDR1 MNHEY, CDR2 SVGAGI. Trimming removed 6 bases from V and 10 bases from J, with 13 bases in between. The CDR3 loop is CASSPGGGSPLHF. The DNA for the CDR3 is TGTGCCAGCAGCCCCGGAGGAGGGTCACCCCTCCACTTT.

The chain is built from TRBV10-2 and TRBJ2-3; 8 positions match TRBD2. The CDR3 sequence is 14 residues long. V dropped 0 bases and J dropped 8; count of bases not matched to a gene: 4. Per germline, CDR1 WSHSY and CDR2 SAAADI. The CDR3 nucleotides read TGCGCCAGCAGTGAGTCCGGGAGCGGGAGTACGCAGTATTTT. As protein: CASSESGSGSTQYF.

V gene TRBV10-1 combines with J gene TRBJ2-1; D possibly uses TRBD1 or TRBD2 (5 bases each). The CDR3 contains 13 residues. Germline loops: CDR1 WNHNN, CDR2 SYGVQD (reference sequence). Trimming took 10 bases from V and 5 from J, leaving 15 bases between them. CDR3 sequence (DNA): TGCGCCACCCCAGGGTTCGGGGACAATGAGCAGTTCTTC. Its protein is CATPGFGDNEQFF.

The chain links TRBV5-1 to TRBJ2-7; 8 bases fit TRBD1. Per the germline V gene, CDR1 is SGHRS and CDR2 is YFSETQ. Germline trimming cut 6 bases from V and 4 bases from J; bases unmatched to any gene: 12. The CDR3 sequence is 15 residues long. CDR3 region: CASTLVGTGGYEQYF. In nucleotides, the CDR3 is TGCGCCAGCACCCTTGTAGGGACAGGTGGATACGAGCAGTACTTC.

The V and J genes are TRBV5-4 and TRBJ1-2; D is possibly TRBD1 (5 bases). There are 17 residues in the CDR3. V lost 4 bases and J lost 4, with 23 bases in between. Per germline, CDR1 SGHNT and CDR2 YYREEE (reference sequence). The CDR3 coding sequence is TGTGCCAGCAGCAATGTGGGAGGGGCAGGAGACCTCTATGGCTACACCTTC. It is translated as CASSNVGGAGDLYGYTF.

The genes are TRBV19 and TRBJ1-5, with 8 bases identical to TRBD1. Germline V gene data show CDR1 as LNHDA and CDR2 as SQIVND (reference sequence). CDR3 length: 14 residues. The V and J ends lost 6 bases and 7 bases, in that order; junction bases with no gene match: 8. As DNA, the CDR3 is TGTGCCAGTAGCCCGACAGGGGCGAACCAGCCCCAGCATTTT. It yields the protein CASSPTGANQPQHF.

The gene calls are TRBV25-1 and TRBJ1-5; TRBD1 matches at 9 bases. J lost 5 bases, V lost 4 bases, and 3 bases had no gene match. This CDR3 is built from 14 residues. Germline values: CDR1 MGHDK, CDR2 SYGVNS. As DNA, the CDR3 is TGTGCCAGCAGTGGAGGACAGGGGTATCAGCCCCAGCATTTT. Encoded protein: CASSGGQGYQPQHF.

The rearrangement links TRBV11-2 to TRBJ2-5, with no clear D. Germline V lookup: CDR1 SGHAT, CDR2 FQNNGV. Deletions cut 5 bases from V and 5 bases from J, with 15 bases between. This CDR3 comprises 14 residues. CDR3 sequence: CASSQQMAGETQYF. The CDR3 nucleotides read TGTGCCAGCAGCCAGCAGATGGCCGGCGAGACCCAGTACTTC.

Worth noting for this clone: The sample contains more than one DNA sequence encoding this CDR3. The V call is TRBV5-1, the J call TRBJ2-1; TRBD1 agrees at 12 bases. The V and J ends lost 0 bases and 7 bases, in that order; junction bases with no gene match: 5. Looked up from germline, CDR1 is SGHRS and CDR2 is YFSETQ. The CDR3 spans 16 residues. CDR3 amino acids: CASSLAGQGARNEQFF. CDR3 nucleotides: TGCGCCAGCAGCTTGGCGGGACAGGGGGCGCGTAATGAGCAGTTCTTC.

V is TRBV5-4 and J is TRBJ1-4; 8 bases fit TRBD1. Germline V gives CDR1 SGHNT, CDR2 YYREEE (reference sequence). Trimming at V came to 6 bases and at J to 5 bases, leaving 6 bases not matched to a gene. The CDR3 spans 14 residues. CDR3 sequence: CASTRTGTNEKLFF. The CDR3 DNA is TGTGCCAGCACCAGGACAGGGACAAATGAAAAACTGTTTTTT.

The V gene is TRBV5-4, the J gene TRBJ2-7; 13 nucleotides match TRBD2. The CDR3 extends over 16 amino acids. V lost 3 bases to trimming and J lost 4 bases; unmatched junction nucleotides: 7. In germline, CDR1 is SGHNT, CDR2 YYREEE (reference sequence). This chain's CDR3 is CASSSALAGGPYEQYF. The CDR3 coding sequence is TGTGCCAGCAGCTCTGCACTAGCGGGAGGGCCTTACGAGCAGTACTTC.

The chain uses TRBV9 and TRBJ2-3; TRBD1 matches 10 bases. The CDR3 totals 16 residues. Germline CDR1 and CDR2: SGDLS and YYNGEE. V lost 3 bases, J lost 1 base, and 5 bases stayed unmatched. For the CDR3, the DNA is TGTGCCAGCAGCGCCCCCGGGACAGGGGGCACAGATACGCAGTATTTT. It translates to CASSAPGTGGTDTQYF.